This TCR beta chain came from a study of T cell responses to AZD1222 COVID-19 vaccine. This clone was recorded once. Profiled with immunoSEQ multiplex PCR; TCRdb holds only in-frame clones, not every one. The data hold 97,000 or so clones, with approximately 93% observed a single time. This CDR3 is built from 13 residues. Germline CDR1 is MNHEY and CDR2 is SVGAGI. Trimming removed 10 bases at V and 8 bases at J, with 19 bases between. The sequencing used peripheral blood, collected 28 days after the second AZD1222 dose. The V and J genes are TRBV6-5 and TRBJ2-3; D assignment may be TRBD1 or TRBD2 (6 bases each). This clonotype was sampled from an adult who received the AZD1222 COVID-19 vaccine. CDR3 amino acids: CAIKVYGGGTQYF. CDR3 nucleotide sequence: TGTGCCATCAAAGTCTACGGGGGCGGTACGCAGTATTTT.